This T cell receptor (beta chain) emerged from a study of T cell changes during pregnancy in multiple sclerosis. Germline V gene lookup returns CDR1 SGHRS and CDR2 YFSETQ. This CDR3 comprises 16 residues. V shed 4 bases and J 5 bases; nucleotides not matched to a gene: 9. This table comes from immunoSEQ multiplex PCR, and its TCRdb copy is limited to in-frame clones, with some not included. The sample carries roughly 80,000 clones, about 93% recorded once. This material consisted of peripheral blood, taken in the first trimester of pregnancy. V gene TRBV5-1 combines with J gene TRBJ2-3, with 11 bases that match TRBD1. The clonotype comes from a female donor with multiple sclerosis, enrolled in a pregnancy study. CDR3 coding DNA: TGCGCCAGCAGCCTTCCGGGACAGGGGGTTGTAGATACGCAGTATTTT. Translation gives CASSLPGQGVVDTQYF.